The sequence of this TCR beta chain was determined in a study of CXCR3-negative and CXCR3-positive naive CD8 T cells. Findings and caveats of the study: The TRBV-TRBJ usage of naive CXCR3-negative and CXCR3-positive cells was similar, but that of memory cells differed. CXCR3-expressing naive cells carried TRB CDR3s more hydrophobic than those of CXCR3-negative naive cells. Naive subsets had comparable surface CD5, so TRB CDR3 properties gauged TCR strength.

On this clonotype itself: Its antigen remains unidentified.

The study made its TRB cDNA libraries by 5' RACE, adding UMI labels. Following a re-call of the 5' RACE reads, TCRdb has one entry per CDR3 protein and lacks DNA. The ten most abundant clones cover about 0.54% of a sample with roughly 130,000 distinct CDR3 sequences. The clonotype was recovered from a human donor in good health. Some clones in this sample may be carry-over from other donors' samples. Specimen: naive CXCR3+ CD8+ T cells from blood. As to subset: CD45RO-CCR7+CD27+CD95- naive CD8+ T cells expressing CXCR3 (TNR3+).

The CDR3 spells CASSLLRGGIEKLFF. V usage is TRBV28 and J usage is TRBJ1-4; TCRdb designates TRBD1, a call that cannot be tested without DNA. The germline CDR1 and CDR2 sequences are MDHEN and SYDVKM. The CDR3 consists of 15 residues.